This TCR beta chain was captured in a study of blood T cell repertoires in COVID-19. Study-wide context: The United States, Italy and Spain supplied acute and convalescent COVID-19 samples. The cDNA or gDNA used as material had been derived from T cells, B-cell-depleted T cells, or PBMCs.

With V trimmed by 0 bases and J by 2 bases, 6 bases remained unmatched. This CDR3 is built from 16 residues. Germline CDR1 is LNHNV and CDR2 is YYDKDF (reference sequence). This table comes from immunoSEQ multiplex PCR, and its TCRdb copy is limited to in-frame clones, with some not included. This sample yields 200,000 to 250,000 clones, of which around 84% are seen a single time; around 18% belongs to the top ten. This rearrangement joins TRBV15 to TRBJ2-7; 8 bases are shared with TRBD1. The TCR sequence derives from a woman aged 80 or over with active or convalescent COVID-19. Sequencing was performed on peripheral blood. CDR3 sequence: CATSRDGGQGAYEQYF. DNA of the CDR3: TGTGCCACCAGCAGAGATGGTGGACAGGGAGCCTACGAGCAGTACTTC.